This entry concerns a single T cell receptor beta chain. What this receptor recognizes is not known. Base qualities are not provided; no much larger clone lies one nucleotide away. This specimen belongs to a study of blood T cells in healthy people across ages (dated by TCRdb to 2014 to 2015). Concerning the study at large: Template switching captured roughly one uniquely barcoded TCR beta cDNA molecule per two T cells in model experiments. Age-related changes in TCR beta repertoire diversity were measured in the study by deep sequencing normalized with unique cDNA molecular identifiers. The donors were divided into four age groups: young (average around 16 years), middle-aged (approximately 41), aged (approximately 62) and long-lived (roughly 88). To avoid experimental bias, donors of different ages were randomly spread across the sequencing lanes. The study analyzed two additional independent replicas of 1 million unique cDNA reads from the same blood draw for two donors, one aged 18 to 30 and one aged 80 or older. Points the paper makes about the study in general: Since profiling was done on bulk unsorted PBMCs, naive and antigen-experienced compartments could not be conclusively compared. Observed TCR beta diversity per million T cells fell roughly linearly with age, and a significant reduction was already apparent by age about 43. Total diversity estimates from one million sequenced T cells were considered lower bounds and underestimates. Donor CMV infection status was unknown, potentially confounding age-related changes in expanded clonotypes. Compared with the aged group, the long-lived group had more naive CD4+ T cells, fewer expanded clones and increased TCR diversity, a pattern suggesting age selection. There was a strong correlation between observed TCR beta diversity and the percentage of naive T cells measured by flow cytometry.

Systemically healthy Caucasian individuals from Russia, some 40 in total and aged about 6 to 95 years, were included as donors. Around 10 milliliters of peripheral blood were collected from each donor into EDTA-treated Vacutainer tubes. Ficoll-Paque density-gradient centrifugation was used to isolate PBMCs, with at least 6.5 million obtained per sample. Trizol reagent was used to extract total RNA from PBMCs, with at least 6 micrograms per sample. For every donor, an aliquot of PBMCs went through flow cytometry to measure the percentages of naive CD45RAhigh/CD27high T cells. The method behind the library was 5' RACE. The run used an Illumina HiSeq 2500. A second roughly 6 to 12 cycle PCR used a sample-barcoded 5' primer and a J-beta primer mix. A template-switch 5' adaptor carrying 12 random nucleotides introduced a unique molecular identifier onto each TCR beta cDNA molecule. Each sample yielded at least 3 million CDR3-containing paired-end reads. The Mint cDNA synthesis kit, primed by a TRBC-specific oligonucleotide, was used to synthesize first-strand cDNA from all RNA. All cDNA was treated with uracil-DNA glycosylase and then went through a first 18-cycle PCR with the universal primers M1SS and BC2_uni_R. Per the authors' processing: Normalization of each sample was performed by random selection of 1 million high-quality reads, each carrying a distinct molecular identifier. Instead of being binned into consensus sequences, reads with shared molecular identifiers were discarded. CDR3 identification, clonotype clustering and error correction used MiTCR with a Q25 quality threshold and the strictest error-elimination algorithm. Lower-bound total TCR beta diversity was estimated with a nonparametric unseen species model using Euler transformation. The public reads were run again by TCRdb, first through fastp at Q25 and then through MiXCR, and only productive beta chains were kept. Entries that share a CDR3 protein sequence are merged under the most common genes and DNA. TCRdb assigned the V and J calls; the authors' analysis was not used. Within this sample are 650,000 to 1,000,000 distinct CDR3 sequences, with 36% of them counted one time only. The ten top clones hold approximately 12% of the sample.

This receptor was identified in a man aged 18 to 30 in good health. Material: blood.

The CDR3 region reads CASSLAPRPTEAFF. The nucleotides read TGTGCCAGCAGTTTAGCGCCCAGACCCACTGAAGCTTTCTTT. The V gene is TRBV12-3 or TRBV12-4 and the J gene is TRBJ1-1; a confident D gene designation cannot be given. The CDR3 contains 14 residues, cysteine and phenylalanine counted. Here the CDR3 DNA is all that survives: 42 bases in frame from base 1. V is shortened by 0 bases, J by 4 bases, and the region joining them spans 9 bases.